This passage covers 10 T cell receptor beta chains from one sample sequenced in a study of blood T cell repertoires in COVID-19. This table comes from immunoSEQ multiplex PCR, and its TCRdb copy is limited to in-frame clones, with some not included. The table has about 300,000 clones, under 90% seen once; the top ten hold less than 2%. Source material: peripheral blood. Receptor source: a woman in her 30s with COVID-19, enrolled during active disease.

This clone came up once. The rearrangement joins TRBV6-6 to TRBJ2-7; 13 nucleotides line up with TRBD2. Germline CDR1 and CDR2: MNHNY and SVGAGI (reference sequence). With V trimmed by 6 bases and J by 3 bases, 5 bases remained unmatched. The CDR3 has 15 amino acids. The CDR3 protein is CASSTGTSGDYEQYV. In DNA form, the CDR3 reads TGTGCCAGCAGCACAGGGACTAGCGGGGACTACGAGCAGTACGTC.

The V call is TRBV7-6, the J call TRBJ2-1; TRBD2 agrees at 9 bases. Germline lookup yields CDR1 SGHVS and CDR2 FNYEAQ. V lost 7 bases and J lost 4; bases outside the gene matches: 11. The CDR3 has 16 residues. CDR3 sequence reads: CASTPAAAGGYNEQFF. CDR3 DNA: TGTGCCAGCACCCCCGCGGCGGCGGGGGGGTACAATGAGCAGTTCTTC.

CDR3 bases: TGTGCCAGTAGTCTTAGGCCTAGCAAGGCAAGTGAGCAGTTCTTC. Amino acids: CASSLRPSKASEQFF. The rearrangement joins TRBV19 to TRBJ2-1; maybe TRBD2 (5 bases). Germline-derived CDR1 and CDR2 are LNHDA and SQIVND (reference sequence). The CDR3 extends over 15 amino acids. The ends were cut back, 5 bases at V and 9 bases at J, with 20 bases in the middle.

CDR3 in DNA: TGTGCCAGCAGCTTGTGGACAGCTGAAAAACTGTTTTTT. Residues: CASSLWTAEKLFF. V gene TRBV5-6 combines with J gene TRBJ1-4, with TRBD1 as a possible D gene (6 bases). Per the germline V gene, CDR1 is SGHDT and CDR2 is YYEEEE. The germline V and J ends were trimmed by 1 base and 7 bases, with 8 bases remaining between them. CDR3 length: 13 residues.

This chain joins TRBV6-5 and TRBJ2-5, with a weak D call TRBD1 (5 bases). The CDR3 is 13 residues long. V lost 6 bases, J lost 9 bases, and 17 bases lay in between. The V gene's germline CDR1 is MNHEY and CDR2 SVGAGI. CDR3 DNA sequence: TGTGCCAGCAGAGGGGCCCGACAAGCAGCCCAGTACTTC. Encoded protein: CASRGARQAAQYF.

The chain is built from TRBV6-5 and TRBJ2-1; TRBD2 matches at 13 bases. This CDR3 is built from 14 residues. In germline, CDR1 is MNHEY, CDR2 SVGAGI. Germline trimming cut 6 bases from V and 12 bases from J; bases unmatched to any gene: 8. CDR3 sequence (DNA): TGTGCCAGCAGACCAACTAGCGGGGGGGCTCGGCAGTTCTTC. It codes for CASRPTSGGARQFF.

The table lists this clone with a few counts. V is TRBV19 and J is TRBJ1-2, with TRBD1 matching over 9 bases. V shed 6 bases and J 3 bases; nucleotides not matched to a gene: 5. This CDR3 is built from 14 residues. The V gene's germline CDR1 is LNHDA and CDR2 SQIVND (reference sequence). This CDR3 reads CASRPGQGYYGYTF. CDR3 nucleotides: TGTGCCAGTAGGCCGGGACAGGGCTACTATGGCTACACCTTC.

V usage is TRBV29-1 and J usage is TRBJ1-1, with D uncertain. The V end lost 5 bases, the J end lost 6 bases, and 19 bases lay between the germline ends. CDR3 length equals 14 residues. The germline V gene has CDR1 SQVTM and CDR2 ANQGSEA. The CDR3 DNA reads as TGCAGCGTTTTTTTAGACATAATAACCCCTGAAGCTTTCTTT. The encoded protein is CSVFLDIITPEAFF.

This clone was counted once. This chain joins TRBV27 and TRBJ2-7; D gene ambiguous. CDR3 length equals 11 residues. CDR1 and CDR2 (germline): MNHEY, SMNVEV (reference sequence). Trimming left V 2 bases short and J 6 bases short, with 5 bases between. CDR3: CASSLGIEQYF. CDR3 nucleotides: TGTGCCAGCAGTTTAGGCATCGAGCAGTACTTC.

The chain employs TRBV4-1 and TRBJ1-2, with 11 positions matching TRBD1. With V trimmed by 4 bases and J by 4 bases, 5 bases remained unmatched. The V gene's germline CDR1 is MGHRA and CDR2 YSYEKL. This CDR3 is built from 15 residues. The CDR3 DNA reads as TGCGCCAGCAGCCCCGGACAGGGGGCGGGCTATGGCTACACCTTC. This encodes CASSPGQGAGYGYTF.